The 27 T cell receptor beta chains given below trace back to one sample, sequenced in a study of blood T cell repertoires in COVID-19 (dated by TCRdb to the early 2020s). Library creation used the immunoSEQ multiplex PCR assay. TCRdb stores this immuneACCESS table with in-frame sequences only. Part of the clones is absent; in the studies checked, under half of the shortfall reflects unresolved V genes, and no reason is known for the rest. The sample includes under 200,000 clones, with 60% to 80% observed a single time. The top ten clones comprise around 2.7% of the sample. The specimen was peripheral blood. All receptors come from a man aged 70 or older with acute or convalescent COVID-19.

This clone showed up just a few times. The rearrangement uses TRBV5-6 and TRBJ2-1; D not resolved. Germline assignment: CDR1 SGHDT and CDR2 YYEEEE. Trimming removed 4 bases at V and 0 bases at J, with 14 bases between. This CDR3 has 16 residues. The CDR3 bases are TGTGCCAGCAGCCTTGCTGGTTACAGCTCCTACAATGAGCAGTTCTTC. Amino acids: CASSLAGYSSYNEQFF.

This chain's CDR3 is CASSPQAGGPNEKLFF. The DNA of the CDR3 is TGTGCCAGCAGCCCGCAGGCGGGGGGCCCTAATGAAAAACTGTTTTTT. This rearrangement joins TRBV7-9 to TRBJ1-4, with D maybe TRBD1 (6 bases). Trimming removed 5 bases at V and 3 bases at J, with 16 bases between. CDR3 length: 16 residues. CDR1 is SEHNR, CDR2 FQNEAQ, per germline (reference sequence). The full variable domain, in which reference TRBV7-9 and TRBJ1-4 provide the parts outside the CDR3, is DTGVSQNPRHKITKRGQNVTFRCDPISEHNRLYWYRQTLGQGPEFLTYFQNEAQLEKSRLLSDRFSAERPKGSFSTLEIQRTEQGDSAMYLCASSPQAGGPNEKLFFGSGTQLSVL.

The CDR3 coding sequence is TGTGCCGCACAGGGGCCAGGGGGGACCGGGGAGCTGTTTTTT. This gives the protein CAAQGPGGTGELFF. This chain joins TRBV10-3 and TRBJ2-2; perhaps TRBD1 as D (7 bases). The CDR3 totals 14 residues. Germline-derived CDR1 and CDR2 are ENHRY and SYGVKD. Trimming cost V 11 bases and J 5 bases, with 18 bases left between them.

CDR3 nucleotides: TGCAGTGCTAGTCTCACGGGAACAGGGGAAGAGACCCAGTACTTC. It encodes CSASLTGTGEETQYF. This chain joins TRBV20-1 and TRBJ2-5; 7 bases align to TRBD1. V shed 3 bases, J shed 3 bases, and the junction held 10 bases outside the gene matches. Germline V CDR1 and CDR2: DFQATT, SNEGSKA (reference sequence). This CDR3 contains 15 residues.

This clone was seen only once. The chain carries TRBV19 and TRBJ2-6; 9 bases match TRBD1. Germline V CDR1 and CDR2: LNHDA, SQIVND (reference sequence). Trimming took 4 bases from V and 3 from J; bases not matched to a gene: 7. The CDR3 loop spans 17 amino acids. CDR3 amino acids: CASSKTGTGSGANVLTF. The CDR3 bases are TGTGCCAGTAGTAAGACCGGGACAGGGAGTGGGGCCAACGTCCTGACTTTC.

The rearrangement joins TRBV5-1 to TRBJ1-4, with 11 bases fitting TRBD1. The CDR3 has 16 residues. Germline CDR1 is SGHRS and CDR2 is YFSETQ. V shed 1 base and J 7 bases; nucleotides not matched to a gene: 6. The CDR3, as DNA: TGCGCCAGCAGCTTGAACGGACAGGGGGCCGGTGAAAAACTGTTTTTT. It translates to CASSLNGQGAGEKLFF.

V and J are TRBV11-2 and TRBJ2-7; 7 bases are shared with TRBD1. This CDR3 comprises 15 residues. Germline CDR1 reads SGHAT; CDR2 reads FQNNGV. V was clipped by 5 bases and J by 4 bases; unmatched bases: 11. CDR3 sequence reads: CASSLGDSGYYEQYF. CDR3 DNA sequence: TGTGCCAGCAGCCTGGGGGACAGTGGTTATTACGAGCAGTACTTC.

The chain has TRBV6-2 or TRBV6-3 and TRBJ1-5, with D possibly being TRBD1 (5 bases). This CDR3 region has 16 residues. The V end was cut by 4 bases, the J end by 7 bases, with 20 bases between. Germline CDR1 and CDR2: MNHEY and SVGEGT. The CDR3 loop is CASSLAGTRGGQPQHF. DNA for the CDR3: TGTGCCAGCAGTTTAGCCGGGACTAGGGGAGGGCAGCCCCAGCATTTT.

V is TRBV15 and J is TRBJ1-1; no clear D. Germline lookup yields CDR1 LNHNV and CDR2 YYDKDF (reference sequence). The CDR3 covers 14 residues. Trimming removed 1 base at V and 2 bases at J, with 8 bases between. CDR3 amino acids: CATSRAEKNTEAFF. In DNA form, the CDR3 reads TGTGCCACCAGCAGAGCCGAGAAAAACACTGAAGCTTTCTTT. The full variable domain, with the rest looked up from reference TRBV15 and TRBJ1-1, is DAMVIQNPRYQVTQFGKPVTLSCSQTLNHNVMYWYQQKSSQAPKLLFHYYDKDFNNEADTPDNFQSRRPNTSFCFLDIRSPGLGDTAMYLCATSRAEKNTEAFFGQGTRLTVV.

The chain recombines TRBV28 with TRBJ1-1; D not resolved. Germline CDR1 reads MDHEN; CDR2 reads SYDVKM. Between the trimmed V and J ends, which lost 3 bases and 4 bases, there was a span of 12 bases. CDR3 length: 14 amino acids. The CDR3 sequence is CASSFGRGGTEAFF. CDR3 nucleotide sequence: TGTGCCAGCAGTTTTGGTCGGGGTGGCACTGAAGCTTTCTTT.

The gene calls are TRBV19 and TRBJ2-2, with 13 positions matching TRBD2. V shed 3 bases and J 2 bases; nucleotides not matched to a gene: 6. Germline CDR1 reads LNHDA; CDR2 reads SQIVND (reference sequence). CDR3 length: 18 residues. The CDR3 reads CASSIPRLAGGNTGELFF. CDR3 sequence (DNA): TGTGCCAGTAGTATCCCCCGACTAGCGGGAGGAAACACCGGGGAGCTGTTTTTT. Full variable domain (missing parts from reference TRBV19 and TRBJ2-2): DGGITQSPKYLFRKEGQNVTLSCEQNLNHDAMYWYRQDPGQGLRLIYYSQIVNDFQKGDIAEGYSVSREKKESFPLTVTSAQKNPTAFYLCASSIPRLAGGNTGELFFGEGSRLTVL.

The chain links TRBV7-6 to TRBJ2-7; D possibly corresponds to TRBD2 (6 bases). V lost 4 bases to trimming and J lost 4 bases, with 17 bases between them. CDR1 is SGHVS, CDR2 FNYEAQ, per germline. The CDR3 covers 15 residues. In DNA, the CDR3 is TGTGCCAGCAGCTCAAGTACGGCCAGCGGGTACGAGCAGTACTTC. Amino acid sequence: CASSSSTASGYEQYF.

About this clone: Other DNA sequences in this specimen translate into the identical CDR3. This rearrangement joins TRBV6-1 to TRBJ1-2; D unresolved. V was cut by 1 base and J by 4 bases, with 7 bases left in between. Germline V CDR1 and CDR2: MNHNS, SASEGT. This CDR3 region has 13 residues. DNA of the CDR3: TGTGCCAGCAGTGAAGTCGGGAGCTATGGCTACACCTTC. It is translated as CASSEVGSYGYTF.

CDR3 region: CASSNQGAANEKLFF. The CDR3 nucleotides read TGCGCCAGCAGTAACCAGGGGGCCGCTAATGAAAAACTGTTTTTT. The V call is TRBV5-1, the J call TRBJ1-4; 8 nucleotides align to TRBD1. Germline-derived CDR1 and CDR2 are SGHRS and YFSETQ. The CDR3 extends over 15 amino acids. V was pared by 5 bases and J by 3 bases, with 6 bases of the junction left unmatched. The complete variable domain, with remaining parts taken from reference TRBV5-1 and TRBJ1-4, reads KAGVTQTPRYLIKTRGQQVTLSCSPISGHRSVSWYQQTPGQGLQFLFEYFSETQRNKGNFPGRFSGRQFSNSRSEMNVSTLELGDSALYLCASSNQGAANEKLFFGSGTQLSVL.

This chain uses TRBV11-3 with TRBJ2-2; D gene uncertain. The germline gives CDR1 SGHNT, CDR2 YENEEA. V lost 1 base and J 5 bases, leaving 2 bases between the germline ends. The CDR3 runs to 12 residues. The DNA for the CDR3 is TGTGCCAGCAGCTTAGCGACCGGGGAGCTGTTTTTT. This translates into CASSLATGELFF.

The chain carries TRBV6-7 and TRBJ2-5, with TRBD2 matching over 15 bases. TRBV6-7 is labeled an ORF, and its function is uncertain. V lost 0 bases, J lost 2 bases, and 4 bases stayed unmatched. This CDR3 is 18 amino acids long. CDR3 nucleotides: TGTGCCAGCAGTTACTCGGGGACTAGCGGGAGGTGGCAAGAGACCCAGTACTTC. Protein product: CASSYSGTSGRWQETQYF.

This sequence joins TRBV6-6 and TRBJ2-1, with D tentatively TRBD2 (6 bases). Germline V lookup: CDR1 MNHNY, CDR2 SVGAGI (reference sequence). The CDR3 runs 15 residues. V lost 2 bases and J 0 bases, leaving 8 bases between the germline ends. The CDR3 coding sequence is TGTGCCAGCAGTTACGATAGCGGCTCCTACAATGAGCAGTTCTTC. It is translated as CASSYDSGSYNEQFF.

V and J are TRBV5-4 and TRBJ2-1; 11 positions agree with TRBD2. Germline CDR1 SGHNT, CDR2 YYREEE (reference sequence). CDR3 length: 14 amino acids. V lost 1 base and J lost 7; bases outside the gene matches: 1. As DNA, the CDR3 is TGTGCCAGCAGCTTGACTAGCGGGAGTAATGAGCAGTTCTTC. This encodes CASSLTSGSNEQFF.

This chain connects TRBV2 to TRBJ2-4; 9 bases match TRBD1. The CDR3 sequence is 14 residues long. CDR1 SNHLY and CDR2 FYNNEI come from the germline V gene. J gave up 2 bases and V 6 bases, and 2 bases lay outside the gene matches. Written as DNA, the CDR3 is TGTGCCAGCAGGGACAGGGGATCCAAAAACATTCAGTACTTC. Its protein is CASRDRGSKNIQYF.

The chain couples TRBV7-2 to TRBJ2-1, with D tentatively TRBD2 (5 bases). V was cut by 4 bases and J by 6 bases, with 13 bases left in between. CDR3 length: 14 amino acids. Per the germline V gene, CDR1 is SGHTA and CDR2 is FQGNSA. The CDR3 here is CASSSPVSGNEQFF. The CDR3 nucleotides are TGTGCCAGCAGCTCCCCGGTCAGCGGCAATGAGCAGTTCTTC.

This chain uses TRBV6-5 with TRBJ2-7; D possibly corresponds to TRBD1 (6 bases). The length of the CDR3 is 15 residues. V was trimmed by 2 bases and J by 2 bases, leaving 13 bases between them. Germline CDR1 MNHEY, CDR2 SVGAGI. CDR3 sequence reads: CASSYHISGAYEQYF. The CDR3 coding sequence is TGTGCCAGCAGTTACCATATCTCAGGGGCCTACGAGCAGTACTTC.

V usage is TRBV4-1 and J usage is TRBJ1-2, with a tentative D call TRBD1 (5 bases). This CDR3 comprises 16 residues. Germline loops: CDR1 MGHRA, CDR2 YSYEKL. The V and J ends lost 0 bases and 4 bases respectively, with 15 bases between them. The CDR3 protein is CASSQDLRGSSYGYTF. The CDR3, as DNA: TGCGCCAGCAGCCAAGATCTAAGGGGTTCAAGCTATGGCTACACCTTC.

J is TRBJ1-4 and V is TRBV28; no clear D gene. Per the germline V gene, CDR1 is MDHEN and CDR2 is SYDVKM. V was pared by 3 bases and J by 7 bases, with 6 bases between. This CDR3 is 12 amino acids long. Written as DNA, the CDR3 is TGTGCCAGCAGTTTGGAGTTTGAAAAACTGTTTTTT. Translated, it gives CASSLEFEKLFF.

This clone was counted a single time. The genes are TRBV30 and TRBJ2-5; D ambiguous. With 0 bases removed from V and 5 bases from J, the gap between germline ends came to 10 bases. The V gene's germline CDR1 is GTSNPN and CDR2 SVGIG (reference sequence). The CDR3 is 13 residues long. This CDR3 reads CAWSVLSQETQYF. CDR3 sequence (DNA): TGTGCCTGGAGTGTACTTAGCCAGGAGACCCAGTACTTC.

The rearrangement joins TRBV28 to TRBJ1-1, with 8 bases that match TRBD1. Germline V CDR1 and CDR2: MDHEN, SYDVKM. After removal of 4 bases from V and 7 bases from J, the junction contained 8 bases not matched to a gene. The CDR3 has 14 residues. The CDR3 region has the DNA TGTGCCAGCAGTTCCCGGGACAGGAAAGGTGAAGCTTTCTTT. It yields the protein CASSSRDRKGEAFF.

The chain recombines TRBV2 with TRBJ1-4; 9 bases are a match to TRBD1. CDR3 size: 15 residues. The germline V gene encodes CDR1 SNHLY and CDR2 FYNNEI. V gave up 5 bases and J gave up 2 bases; unmatched junction bases: 3. CDR3 protein: CASSRTGVTNEKLFF. As DNA, the CDR3 is TGTGCCAGCAGTAGGACAGGGGTTACTAATGAAAAACTGTTTTTT.

This chain uses TRBV27 with TRBJ2-5; TRBD1 matches at 8 bases. Trimming took 5 bases from V and 4 from J; bases not matched to a gene: 6. The CDR3 consists of 14 residues. Germline CDR1 MNHEY, CDR2 SMNVEV (reference sequence). CDR3 region: CASSLRTGTETQYF. CDR3 sequence (DNA): TGTGCCAGCAGTCTTCGGACAGGGACAGAGACCCAGTACTTC.